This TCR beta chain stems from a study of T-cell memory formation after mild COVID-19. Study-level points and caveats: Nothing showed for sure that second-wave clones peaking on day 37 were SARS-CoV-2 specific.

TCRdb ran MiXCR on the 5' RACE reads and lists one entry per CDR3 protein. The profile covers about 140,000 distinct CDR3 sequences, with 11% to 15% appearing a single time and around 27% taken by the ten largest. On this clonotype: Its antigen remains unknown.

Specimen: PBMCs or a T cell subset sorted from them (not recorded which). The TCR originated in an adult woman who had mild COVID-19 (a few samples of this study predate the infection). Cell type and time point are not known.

CDR3 bases: TGTGCCAGCAGCTTAGAAATGGAAATAAATCAGCCCCAGCATTTT. Encoded protein: CASSLEMEINQPQHF. This chain connects TRBV7-8 to TRBJ1-5; D remains unclear. With 1 base removed from V and 4 bases from J, the gap between germline ends came to 11 bases. This CDR3 is built from 15 residues. From germline, CDR1 is SGHVS and CDR2 FQNEAQ. Using reference TRBV7-8 and TRBJ1-5 for the parts outside the CDR3, the full variable domain is GAGVSQSPRYKVAKRGQDVALRCDPISGHVSLFWYQQALGQGPEFLTYFQNEAQLDKSGLPSDRFFAERPEGSVSTLKIQRTQQEDSAVYLCASSLEMEINQPQHFGDGTRLSIL.